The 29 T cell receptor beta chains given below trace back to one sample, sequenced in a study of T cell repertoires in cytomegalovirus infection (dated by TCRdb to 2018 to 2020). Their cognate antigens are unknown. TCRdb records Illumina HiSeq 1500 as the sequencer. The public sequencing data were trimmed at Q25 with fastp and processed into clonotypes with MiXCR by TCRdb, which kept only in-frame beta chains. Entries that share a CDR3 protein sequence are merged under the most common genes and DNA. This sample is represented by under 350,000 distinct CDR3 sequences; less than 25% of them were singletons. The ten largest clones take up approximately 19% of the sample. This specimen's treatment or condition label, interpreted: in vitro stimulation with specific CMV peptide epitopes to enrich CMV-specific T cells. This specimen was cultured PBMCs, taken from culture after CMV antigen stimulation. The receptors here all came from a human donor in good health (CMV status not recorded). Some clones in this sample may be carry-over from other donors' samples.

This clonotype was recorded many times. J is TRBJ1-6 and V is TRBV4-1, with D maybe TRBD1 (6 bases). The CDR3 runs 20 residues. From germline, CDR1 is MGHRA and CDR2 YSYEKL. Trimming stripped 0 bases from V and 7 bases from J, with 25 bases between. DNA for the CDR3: TGCGCCAGCAGCCAAGATTTAGGGGGTGGGGTAATTCGTAGGAATTCACCCCTCCACTTT. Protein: CASSQDLGGGVIRRNSPLHF.

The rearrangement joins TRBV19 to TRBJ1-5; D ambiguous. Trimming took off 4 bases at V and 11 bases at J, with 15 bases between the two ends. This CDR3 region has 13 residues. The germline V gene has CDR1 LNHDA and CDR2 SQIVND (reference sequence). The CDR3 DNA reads TGTGCCAGTAGTAGCTCCCAGAGGGAGGCCCAGCATTTT. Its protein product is CASSSSQREAQHF.

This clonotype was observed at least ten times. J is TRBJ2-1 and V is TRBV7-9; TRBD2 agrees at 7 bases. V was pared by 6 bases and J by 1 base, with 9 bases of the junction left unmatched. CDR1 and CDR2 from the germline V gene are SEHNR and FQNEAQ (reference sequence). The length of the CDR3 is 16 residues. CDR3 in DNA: TGTGCCAGCAGTTATAGGCGGGAGCGGTCCTACAATGAGCAGTTCTTC. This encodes CASSYRRERSYNEQFF.

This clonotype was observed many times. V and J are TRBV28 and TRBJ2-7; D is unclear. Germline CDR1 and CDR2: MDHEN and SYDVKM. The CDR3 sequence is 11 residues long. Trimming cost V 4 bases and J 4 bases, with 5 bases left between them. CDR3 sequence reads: CASSWGYEQYF. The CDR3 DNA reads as TGTGCCAGCAGTTGGGGTTACGAGCAGTACTTC.

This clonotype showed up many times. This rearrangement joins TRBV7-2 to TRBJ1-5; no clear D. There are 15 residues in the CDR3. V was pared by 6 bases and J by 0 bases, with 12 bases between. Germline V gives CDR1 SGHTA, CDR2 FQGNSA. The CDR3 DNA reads TGTGCCAGCAGTTGGGCAGTGAATAGCAATCAGCCCCAGCATTTT. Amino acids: CASSWAVNSNQPQHF.

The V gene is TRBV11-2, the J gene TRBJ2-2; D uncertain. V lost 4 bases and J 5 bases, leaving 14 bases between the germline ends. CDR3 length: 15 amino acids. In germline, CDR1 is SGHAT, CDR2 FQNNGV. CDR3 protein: CASSWSRPVTGELFF. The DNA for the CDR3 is TGTGCCAGCAGCTGGAGCCGACCCGTGACCGGGGAGCTGTTTTTT.

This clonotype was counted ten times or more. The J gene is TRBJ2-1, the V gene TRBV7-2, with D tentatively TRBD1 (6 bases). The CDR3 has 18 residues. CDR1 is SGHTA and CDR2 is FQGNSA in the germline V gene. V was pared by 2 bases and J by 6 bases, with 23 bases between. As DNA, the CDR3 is TGTGCCAGCAGCTTATTGACCCCTCTGACAGGAACCCGCAATGAGCAGTTCTTC. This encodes CASSLLTPLTGTRNEQFF.

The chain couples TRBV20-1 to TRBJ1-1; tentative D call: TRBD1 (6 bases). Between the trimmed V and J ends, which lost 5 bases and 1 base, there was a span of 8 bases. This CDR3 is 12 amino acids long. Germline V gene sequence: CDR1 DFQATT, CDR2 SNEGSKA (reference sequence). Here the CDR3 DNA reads TGCAGTGCTCAGACAGGGAACACTGAAGCTTTCTTT. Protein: CSAQTGNTEAFF.

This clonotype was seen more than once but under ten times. CDR3 sequence: CSVEGLGTSRNEQFF. Written as DNA, the CDR3 is TGCAGCGTTGAAGGTTTGGGGACAAGTCGCAATGAGCAGTTCTTC. The chain is built from TRBV29-1 and TRBJ2-1; a weak D match, TRBD1 (6 bases). The germline V gene has CDR1 SQVTM and CDR2 ANQGSEA. V dropped 1 base and J dropped 6 bases, with 16 bases sitting between them. The CDR3 has 15 amino acids.

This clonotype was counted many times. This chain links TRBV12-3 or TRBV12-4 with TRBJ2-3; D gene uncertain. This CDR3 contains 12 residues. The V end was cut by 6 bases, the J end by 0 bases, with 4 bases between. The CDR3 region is CASSLSTDTQYF. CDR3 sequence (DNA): TGTGCCAGCAGCTTAAGCACAGATACGCAGTATTTT.

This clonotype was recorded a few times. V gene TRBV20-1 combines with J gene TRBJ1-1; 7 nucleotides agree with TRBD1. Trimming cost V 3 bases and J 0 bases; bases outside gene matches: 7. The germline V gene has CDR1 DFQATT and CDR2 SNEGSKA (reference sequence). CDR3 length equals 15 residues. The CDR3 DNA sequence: TGCAGTGCTAGCTTAAAGACAGGGATGAACACTGAAGCTTTCTTT. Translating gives CSASLKTGMNTEAFF.

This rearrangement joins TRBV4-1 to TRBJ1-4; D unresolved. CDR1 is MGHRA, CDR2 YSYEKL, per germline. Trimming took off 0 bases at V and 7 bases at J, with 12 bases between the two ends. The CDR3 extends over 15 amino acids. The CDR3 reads CASSQEPGSVEKLFF. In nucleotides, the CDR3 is TGCGCCAGCAGCCAAGAACCGGGTTCGGTTGAAAAACTGTTTTTT.

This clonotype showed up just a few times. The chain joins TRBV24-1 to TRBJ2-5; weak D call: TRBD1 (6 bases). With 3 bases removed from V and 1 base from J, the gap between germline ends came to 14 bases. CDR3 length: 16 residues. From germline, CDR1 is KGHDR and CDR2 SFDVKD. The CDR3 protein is CATSDTTGIPQETQYF. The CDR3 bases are TGTGCCACCAGTGATACCACAGGGATTCCCCAAGAGACCCAGTACTTC.

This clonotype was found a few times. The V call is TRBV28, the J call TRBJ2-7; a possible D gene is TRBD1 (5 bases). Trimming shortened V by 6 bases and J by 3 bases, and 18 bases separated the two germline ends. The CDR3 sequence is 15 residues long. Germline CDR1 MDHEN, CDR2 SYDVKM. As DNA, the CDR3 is TGTGCCAGCAGCATTGACCAGGGAAACCTCTACGAGCAGTACTTC. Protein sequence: CASSIDQGNLYEQYF.

CDR3 sequence: CSARGTSGRGTGELFF. The CDR3 coding sequence is TGCAGTGCTAGGGGGACTAGCGGGAGAGGCACCGGGGAGCTGTTTTTT. The chain uses TRBV20-1 and TRBJ2-2; 14 bases fit TRBD2. Germline loops: CDR1 DFQATT, CDR2 SNEGSKA (reference sequence). There are 16 residues in the CDR3. Trimming at V came to 3 bases and at J to 4 bases, leaving 4 bases not matched to a gene.

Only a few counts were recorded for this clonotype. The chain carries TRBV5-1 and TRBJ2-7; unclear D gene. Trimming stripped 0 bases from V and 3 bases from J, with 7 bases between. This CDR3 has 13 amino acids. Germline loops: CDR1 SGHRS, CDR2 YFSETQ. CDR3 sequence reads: CASSLDVYYEQYF. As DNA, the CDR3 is TGCGCCAGCAGCTTGGATGTTTACTACGAGCAGTACTTC.

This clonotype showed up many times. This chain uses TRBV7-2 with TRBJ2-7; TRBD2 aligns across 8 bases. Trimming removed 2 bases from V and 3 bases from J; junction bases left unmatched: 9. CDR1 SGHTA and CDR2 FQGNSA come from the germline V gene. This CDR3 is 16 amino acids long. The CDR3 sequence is CASSLTAIAGHYEQYF. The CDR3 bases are TGTGCCAGCAGCTTAACGGCAATAGCGGGGCACTACGAGCAGTACTTC.

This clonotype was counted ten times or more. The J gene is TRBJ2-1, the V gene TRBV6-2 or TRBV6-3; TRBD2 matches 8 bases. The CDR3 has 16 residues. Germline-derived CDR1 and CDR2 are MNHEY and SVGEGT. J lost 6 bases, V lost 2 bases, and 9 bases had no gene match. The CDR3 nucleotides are TGTGCCAGCAGTTACCCTCAAGCGGGAGCCGGCAATGAGCAGTTCTTC. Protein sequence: CASSYPQAGAGNEQFF.

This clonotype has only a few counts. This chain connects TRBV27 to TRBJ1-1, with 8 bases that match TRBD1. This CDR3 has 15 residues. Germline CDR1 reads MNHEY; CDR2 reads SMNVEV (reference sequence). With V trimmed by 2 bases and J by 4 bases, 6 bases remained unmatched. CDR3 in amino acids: CASSLGQGSFTEAFF. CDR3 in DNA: TGTGCCAGCAGTTTAGGACAGGGTAGTTTCACTGAAGCTTTCTTT.

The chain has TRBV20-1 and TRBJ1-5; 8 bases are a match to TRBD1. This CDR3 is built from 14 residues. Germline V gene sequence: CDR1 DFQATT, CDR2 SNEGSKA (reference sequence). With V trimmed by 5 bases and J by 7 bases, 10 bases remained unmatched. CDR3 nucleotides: TGCAGTGCTTTGGGACAGGCAACTTTCCAGCCCCAGCATTTT. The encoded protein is CSALGQATFQPQHF.

CDR3 in amino acids: CASSLLTIRGTDTQYF. The CDR3 nucleotides read TGTGCCAGCAGTTTATTAACCATTAGGGGCACAGATACGCAGTATTTT. This chain uses TRBV27 with TRBJ2-3; D is unclear. Germline assignment: CDR1 MNHEY and CDR2 SMNVEV (reference sequence). The CDR3 has 16 residues. Trimming removed 1 base at V and 1 base at J, with 12 bases between.

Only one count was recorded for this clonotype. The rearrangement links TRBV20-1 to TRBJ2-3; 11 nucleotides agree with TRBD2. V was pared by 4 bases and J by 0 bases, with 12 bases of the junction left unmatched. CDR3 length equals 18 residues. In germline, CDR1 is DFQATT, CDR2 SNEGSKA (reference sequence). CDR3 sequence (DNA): TGCAGTGCTATTGGGATTTATAGCGGGAGGGGGAGCACAGATACGCAGTATTTT. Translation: CSAIGIYSGRGSTDTQYF.

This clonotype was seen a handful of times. CDR3 nucleotides: TGTGCCACGGAACTCAGGGCGTGGAGCTATGGCTACACCTTC. Its translation: CATELRAWSYGYTF. V usage is TRBV24-1 and J usage is TRBJ1-2; D is perhaps TRBD1 (5 bases). The CDR3 spans 14 residues. V was pared by 10 bases and J by 4 bases, with 18 bases between. Germline V gene sequence: CDR1 KGHDR, CDR2 SFDVKD.

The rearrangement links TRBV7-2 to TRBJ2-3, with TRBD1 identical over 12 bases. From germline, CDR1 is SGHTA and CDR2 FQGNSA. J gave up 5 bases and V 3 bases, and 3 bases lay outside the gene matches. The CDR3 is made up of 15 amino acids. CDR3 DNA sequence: TGTGCCAGCAGCTTCCGGGACAGGGGGCGAGATACGCAGTATTTT. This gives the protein CASSFRDRGRDTQYF. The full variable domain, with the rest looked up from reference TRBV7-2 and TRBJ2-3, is GAGVSQSPSNKVTEKGKDVELRCDPISGHTALYWYRQSLGQGLEFLIYFQGNSAPDKSGLPSDRFSAERTGGSVSTLTIQRTQQEDSAVYLCASSFRDRGRDTQYFGPGTRLTVL.

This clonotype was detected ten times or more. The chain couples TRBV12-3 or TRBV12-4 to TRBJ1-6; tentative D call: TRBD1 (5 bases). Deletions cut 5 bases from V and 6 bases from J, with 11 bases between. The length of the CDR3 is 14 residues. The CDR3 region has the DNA TGTGCCAGCAGTCCGGGACTCCTTAATTCACCCCTCCACTTT. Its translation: CASSPGLLNSPLHF.

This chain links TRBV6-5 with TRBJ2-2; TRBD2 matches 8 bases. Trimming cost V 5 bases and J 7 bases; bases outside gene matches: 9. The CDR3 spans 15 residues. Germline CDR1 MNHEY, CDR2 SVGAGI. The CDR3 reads CASSKERENIGELFF. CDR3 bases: TGTGCCAGCAGTAAGGAGCGGGAGAATATCGGGGAGCTGTTTTTT.

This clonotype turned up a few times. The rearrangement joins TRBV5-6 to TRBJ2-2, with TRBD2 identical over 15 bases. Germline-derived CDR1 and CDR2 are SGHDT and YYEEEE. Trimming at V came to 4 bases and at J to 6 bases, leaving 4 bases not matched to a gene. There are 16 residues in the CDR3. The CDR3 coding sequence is TGTGCCAGCAGCCTCGGACTAGCGGGAGGGCCCGGGGAGCTGTTTTTT. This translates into CASSLGLAGGPGELFF.

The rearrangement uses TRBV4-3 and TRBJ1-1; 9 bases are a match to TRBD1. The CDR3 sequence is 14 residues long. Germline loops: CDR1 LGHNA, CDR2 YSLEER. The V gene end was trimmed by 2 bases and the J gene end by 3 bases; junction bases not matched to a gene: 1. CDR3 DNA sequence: TGCGCCAGCAGCCAATGGACAGGGGACACTGAAGCTTTCTTT. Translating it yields CASSQWTGDTEAFF.

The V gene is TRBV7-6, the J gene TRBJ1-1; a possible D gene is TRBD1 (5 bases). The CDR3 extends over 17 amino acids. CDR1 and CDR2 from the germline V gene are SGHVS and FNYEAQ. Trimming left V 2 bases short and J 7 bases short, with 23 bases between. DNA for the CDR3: TGTGCCAGCAGCTTACCGAGGGGACCTCAAACCGGACTTGAAGCTTTCTTT. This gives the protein CASSLPRGPQTGLEAFF. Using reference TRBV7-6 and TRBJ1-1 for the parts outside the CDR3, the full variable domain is GAGVSQSPRYKVTKRGQDVALRCDPISGHVSLYWYRQALGQGPEFLTYFNYEAQQDKSGLPNDRFSAERPEGSISTLTIQRTEQRDSAMYRCASSLPRGPQTGLEAFFGQGTRLTVV.